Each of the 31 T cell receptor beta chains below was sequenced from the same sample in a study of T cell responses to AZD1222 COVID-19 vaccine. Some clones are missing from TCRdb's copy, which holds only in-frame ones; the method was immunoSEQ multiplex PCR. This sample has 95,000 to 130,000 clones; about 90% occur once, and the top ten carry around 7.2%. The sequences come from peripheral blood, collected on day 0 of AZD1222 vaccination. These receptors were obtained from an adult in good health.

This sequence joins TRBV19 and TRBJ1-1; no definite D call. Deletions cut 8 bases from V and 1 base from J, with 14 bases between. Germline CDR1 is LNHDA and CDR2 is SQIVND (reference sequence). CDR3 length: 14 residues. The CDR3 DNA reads TGTGCCAGTGGCCACCTTGACAAGAACACTGAAGCTTTCTTT. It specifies CASGHLDKNTEAFF. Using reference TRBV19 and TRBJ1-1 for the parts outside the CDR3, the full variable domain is DGGITQSPKYLFRKEGQNVTLSCEQNLNHDAMYWYRQDPGQGLRLIYYSQIVNDFQKGDIAEGYSVSREKKESFPLTVTSAQKNPTAFYLCASGHLDKNTEAFFGQGTRLTVV.

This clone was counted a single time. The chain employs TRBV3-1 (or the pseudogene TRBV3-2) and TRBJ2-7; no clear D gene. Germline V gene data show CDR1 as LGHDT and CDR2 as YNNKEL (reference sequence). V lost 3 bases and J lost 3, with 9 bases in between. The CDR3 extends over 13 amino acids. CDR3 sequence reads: CASSHPGGYEQYF. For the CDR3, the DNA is TGTGCCAGCAGCCACCCAGGCGGCTACGAGCAGTACTTC.

CDR3 sequence: CASSLRGLGYYGYTF. The DNA of the CDR3 is TGTGCCAGCAGCTTGCGAGGACTCGGGTACTATGGCTACACCTTC. This chain links TRBV5-4 with TRBJ1-2; D is ambiguous. CDR1 is SGHNT, CDR2 YYREEE, per germline (reference sequence). With 1 base removed from V and 3 bases from J, the gap between germline ends came to 13 bases. This CDR3 contains 15 residues.

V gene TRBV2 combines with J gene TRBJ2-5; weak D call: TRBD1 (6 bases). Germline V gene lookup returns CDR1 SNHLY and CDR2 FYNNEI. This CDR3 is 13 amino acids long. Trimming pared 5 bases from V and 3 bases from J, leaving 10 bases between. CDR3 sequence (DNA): TGTGCCAGCAGTCCGGGACAAAAAGAGACCCAGTACTTC. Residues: CASSPGQKETQYF.

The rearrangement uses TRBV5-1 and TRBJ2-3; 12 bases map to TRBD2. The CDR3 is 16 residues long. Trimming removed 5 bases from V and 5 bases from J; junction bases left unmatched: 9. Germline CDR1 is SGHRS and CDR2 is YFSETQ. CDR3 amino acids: CASSLALAGGLDTQYF. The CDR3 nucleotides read TGCGCCAGCAGTCTTGCGCTAGCGGGAGGGCTAGATACGCAGTATTTT.

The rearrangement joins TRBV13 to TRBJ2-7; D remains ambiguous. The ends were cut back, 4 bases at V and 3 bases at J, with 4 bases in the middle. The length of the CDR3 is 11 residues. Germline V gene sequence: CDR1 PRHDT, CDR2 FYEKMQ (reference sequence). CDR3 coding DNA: TGTGCCAGCAGCTCCCACTACGAGCAGTACTTC. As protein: CASSSHYEQYF.

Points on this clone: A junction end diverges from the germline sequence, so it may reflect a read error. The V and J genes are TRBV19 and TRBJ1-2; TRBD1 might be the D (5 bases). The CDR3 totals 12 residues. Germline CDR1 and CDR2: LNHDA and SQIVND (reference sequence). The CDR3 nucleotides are TGTGCCAGTAGTACCCCTCGACAGTTCTTCGCCTTC. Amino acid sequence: CASSTPRQFFAF.

CDR3 region: CASRGLAGVETQYF. CDR3 in DNA: TGCGCCAGCAGAGGACTAGCGGGGGTGGAGACCCAGTACTTC. The chain carries TRBV10-2 and TRBJ2-5, with 13 nucleotides matching TRBD2. J gave up 5 bases and V 6 bases, and 3 bases lay outside the gene matches. Germline-derived CDR1 and CDR2 are WSHSY and SAAADI. The CDR3 spans 14 residues.

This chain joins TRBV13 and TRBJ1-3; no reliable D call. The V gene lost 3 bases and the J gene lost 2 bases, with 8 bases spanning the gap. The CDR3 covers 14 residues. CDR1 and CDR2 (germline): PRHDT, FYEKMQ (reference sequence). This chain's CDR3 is CASSLGDTGNTIYF. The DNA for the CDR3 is TGTGCCAGCAGCTTGGGCGACACTGGAAACACCATATATTTT.

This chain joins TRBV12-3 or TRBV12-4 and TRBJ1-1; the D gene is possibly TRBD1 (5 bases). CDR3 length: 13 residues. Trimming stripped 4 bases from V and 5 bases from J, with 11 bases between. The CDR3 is CASSWGDWTEAFF. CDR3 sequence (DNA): TGTGCCAGCAGTTGGGGGGATTGGACTGAAGCTTTCTTT.

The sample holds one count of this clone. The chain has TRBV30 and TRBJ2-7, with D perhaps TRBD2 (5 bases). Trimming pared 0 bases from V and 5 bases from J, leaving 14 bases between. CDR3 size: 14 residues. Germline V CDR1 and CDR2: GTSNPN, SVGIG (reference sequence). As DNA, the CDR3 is TGTGCCTGGAGTGTACCCGGGGAAAGGGACGAGCAGTACTTC. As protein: CAWSVPGERDEQYF.

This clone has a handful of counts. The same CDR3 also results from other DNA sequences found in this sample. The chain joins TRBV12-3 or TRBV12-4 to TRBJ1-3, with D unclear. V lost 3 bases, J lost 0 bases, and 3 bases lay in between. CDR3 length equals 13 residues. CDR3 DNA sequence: TGTGCCAGCAGTTTCGTCTCTGGAAACACCATATATTTT. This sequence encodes CASSFVSGNTIYF.

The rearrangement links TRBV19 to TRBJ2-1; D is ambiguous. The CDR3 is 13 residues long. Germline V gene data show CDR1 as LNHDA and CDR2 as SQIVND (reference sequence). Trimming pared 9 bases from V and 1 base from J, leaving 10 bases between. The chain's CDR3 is CASSWQSYNEQFF. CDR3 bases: TGTGCCAGCTCCTGGCAGTCCTACAATGAGCAGTTCTTC.

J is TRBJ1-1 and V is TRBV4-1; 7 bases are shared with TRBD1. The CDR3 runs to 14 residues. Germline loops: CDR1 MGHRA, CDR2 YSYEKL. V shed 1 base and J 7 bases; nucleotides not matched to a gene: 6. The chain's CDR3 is CASSQGQRDSEAFF. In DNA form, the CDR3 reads TGCGCCAGCAGCCAAGGGCAGAGGGACAGTGAAGCTTTCTTT.

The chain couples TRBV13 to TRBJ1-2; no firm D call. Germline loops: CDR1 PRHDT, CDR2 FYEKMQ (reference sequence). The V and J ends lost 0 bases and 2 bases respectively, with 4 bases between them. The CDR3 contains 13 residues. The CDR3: CASSLGENYGYTF. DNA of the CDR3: TGTGCCAGCAGCTTAGGGGAGAACTATGGCTACACCTTC.

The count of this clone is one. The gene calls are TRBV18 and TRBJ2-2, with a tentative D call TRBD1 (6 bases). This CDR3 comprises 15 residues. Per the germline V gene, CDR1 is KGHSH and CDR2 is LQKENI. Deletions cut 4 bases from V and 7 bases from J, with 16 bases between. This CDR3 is CASSLPGHRNGELFF. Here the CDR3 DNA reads TGTGCCAGCTCACTTCCGGGACACAGGAACGGGGAGCTGTTTTTT.

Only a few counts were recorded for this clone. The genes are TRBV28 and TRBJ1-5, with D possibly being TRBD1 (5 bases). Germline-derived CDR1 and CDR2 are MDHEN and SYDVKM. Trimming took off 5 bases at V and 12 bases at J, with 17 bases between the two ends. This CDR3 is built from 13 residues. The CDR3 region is CASSPWDRRGQHF. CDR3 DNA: TGTGCCAGCAGTCCCTGGGACCGACGGGGCCAGCATTTT. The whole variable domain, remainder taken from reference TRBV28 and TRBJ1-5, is DVKVTQSSRYLVKRTGEKVFLECVQDMDHENMFWYRQDPGLGLRLIYFSYDVKMKEKGDIPEGYSVSREKKERFSLILESASTNQTSMYLCASSPWDRRGQHFGDGTRLSIL.

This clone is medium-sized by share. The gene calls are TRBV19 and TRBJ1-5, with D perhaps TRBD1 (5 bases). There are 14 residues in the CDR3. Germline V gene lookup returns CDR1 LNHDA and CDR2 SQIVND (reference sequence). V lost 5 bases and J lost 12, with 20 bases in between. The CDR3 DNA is TGTGCCAGTAGTCCGGCGAAGGGGTTTGAGTACCAGCATTTT. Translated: CASSPAKGFEYQHF.

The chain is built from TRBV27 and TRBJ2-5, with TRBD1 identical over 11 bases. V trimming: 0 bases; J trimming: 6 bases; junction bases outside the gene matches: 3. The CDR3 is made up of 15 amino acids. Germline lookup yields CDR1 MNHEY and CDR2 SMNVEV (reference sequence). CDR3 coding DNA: TGTGCCAGCAGTTTATCGGACAGGGGGCGTCAGACCCAGTACTTC. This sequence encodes CASSLSDRGRQTQYF.

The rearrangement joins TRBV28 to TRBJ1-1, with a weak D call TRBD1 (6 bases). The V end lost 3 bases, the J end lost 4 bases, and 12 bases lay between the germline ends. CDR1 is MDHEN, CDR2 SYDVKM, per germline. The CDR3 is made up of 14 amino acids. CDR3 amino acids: CASSFTGAGTEAFF. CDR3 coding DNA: TGTGCCAGCAGTTTCACGGGGGCTGGCACTGAAGCTTTCTTT.

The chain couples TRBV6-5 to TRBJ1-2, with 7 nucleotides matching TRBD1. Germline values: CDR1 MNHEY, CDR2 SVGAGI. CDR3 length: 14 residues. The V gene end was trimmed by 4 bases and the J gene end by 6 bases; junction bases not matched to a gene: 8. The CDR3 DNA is TGTGCCAGCAGTTTTTACAGGGGCCAGAATGGCTACACCTTC. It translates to CASSFYRGQNGYTF.

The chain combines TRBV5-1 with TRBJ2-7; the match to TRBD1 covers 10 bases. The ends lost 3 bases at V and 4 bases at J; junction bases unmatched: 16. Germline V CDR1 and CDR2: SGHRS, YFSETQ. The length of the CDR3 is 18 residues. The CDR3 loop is CASSWDRGPRGGGYEQYF. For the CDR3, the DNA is TGCGCCAGCAGCTGGGACAGGGGCCCACGCGGGGGTGGTTACGAGCAGTACTTC.

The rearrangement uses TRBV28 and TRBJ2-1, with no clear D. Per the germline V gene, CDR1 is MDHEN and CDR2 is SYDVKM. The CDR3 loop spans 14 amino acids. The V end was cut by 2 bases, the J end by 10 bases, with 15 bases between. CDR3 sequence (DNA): TGTGCCAGCAGTTTACCGACGTCCTATTTAGAGCAGTTCTTC. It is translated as CASSLPTSYLEQFF. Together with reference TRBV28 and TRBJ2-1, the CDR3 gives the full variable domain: DVKVTQSSRYLVKRTGEKVFLECVQDMDHENMFWYRQDPGLGLRLIYFSYDVKMKEKGDIPEGYSVSREKKERFSLILESASTNQTSMYLCASSLPTSYLEQFFGPGTRLTVL.

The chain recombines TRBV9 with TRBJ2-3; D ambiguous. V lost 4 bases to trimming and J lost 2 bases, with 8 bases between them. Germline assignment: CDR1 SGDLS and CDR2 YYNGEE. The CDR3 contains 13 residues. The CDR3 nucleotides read TGTGCCAGCAGCTTCAGCAACACAGATACGCAGTATTTT. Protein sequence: CASSFSNTDTQYF.

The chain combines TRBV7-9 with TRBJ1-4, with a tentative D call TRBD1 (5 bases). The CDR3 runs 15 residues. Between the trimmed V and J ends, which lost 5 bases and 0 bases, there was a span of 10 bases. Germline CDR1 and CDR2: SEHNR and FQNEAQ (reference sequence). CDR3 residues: CASSTTGATNEKLFF. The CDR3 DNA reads TGTGCCAGCAGCACCACAGGTGCAACTAATGAAAAACTGTTTTTT.

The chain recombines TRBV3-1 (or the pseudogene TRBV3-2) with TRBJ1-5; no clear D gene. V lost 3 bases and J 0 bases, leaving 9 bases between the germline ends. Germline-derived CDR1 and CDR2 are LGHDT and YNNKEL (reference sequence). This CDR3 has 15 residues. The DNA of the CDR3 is TGTGCCAGCAGCCAGTCTCCATATAGCAATCAGCCCCAGCATTTT. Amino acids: CASSQSPYSNQPQHF.

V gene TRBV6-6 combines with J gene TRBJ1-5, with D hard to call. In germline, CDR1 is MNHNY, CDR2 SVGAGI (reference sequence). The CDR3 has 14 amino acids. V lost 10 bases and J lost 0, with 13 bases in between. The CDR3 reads CATSDGYSNQPQHF. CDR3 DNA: TGTGCCACCTCTGACGGTTATAGCAATCAGCCCCAGCATTTT.

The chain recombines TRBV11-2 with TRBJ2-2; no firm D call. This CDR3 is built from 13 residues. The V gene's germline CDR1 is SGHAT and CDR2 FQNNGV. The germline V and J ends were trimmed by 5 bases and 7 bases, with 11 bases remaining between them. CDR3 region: CASSRRTGGELFF. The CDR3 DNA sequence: TGTGCCAGCAGCCGCAGGACGGGCGGGGAGCTGTTTTTT. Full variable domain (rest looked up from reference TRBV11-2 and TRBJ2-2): EAGVAQSPRYKIIEKRQSVAFWCNPISGHATLYWYQQILGQGPKLLIQFQNNGVVDDSQLPKDRFSAERLKGVDSTLKIQPAKLEDSAVYLCASSRRTGGELFFGEGSRLTVL.

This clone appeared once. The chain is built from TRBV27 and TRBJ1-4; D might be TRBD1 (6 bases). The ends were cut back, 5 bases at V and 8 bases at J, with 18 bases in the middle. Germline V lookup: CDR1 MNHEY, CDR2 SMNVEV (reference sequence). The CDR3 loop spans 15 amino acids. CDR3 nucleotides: TGTGCCAGCAGTGCACTACAGGGTGCGGCGGAAAAACTGTTTTTT. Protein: CASSALQGAAEKLFF.

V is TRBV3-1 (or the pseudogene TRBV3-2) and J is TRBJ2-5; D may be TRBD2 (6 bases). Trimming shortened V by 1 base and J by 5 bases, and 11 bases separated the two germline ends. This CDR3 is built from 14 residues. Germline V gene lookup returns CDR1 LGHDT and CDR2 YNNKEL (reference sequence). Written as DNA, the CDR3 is TGTGCCAGCAGCCAAGTTCGTGGGAGGGAGACCCAGTACTTC. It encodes CASSQVRGRETQYF.

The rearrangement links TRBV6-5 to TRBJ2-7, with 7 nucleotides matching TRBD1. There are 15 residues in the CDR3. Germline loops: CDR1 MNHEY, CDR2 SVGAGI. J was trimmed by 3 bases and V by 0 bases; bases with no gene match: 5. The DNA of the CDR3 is TGTGCCAGCAGTTACTCTGGGACAGCCCACTACGAGCAGTACTTC. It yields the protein CASSYSGTAHYEQYF.